Reported below is one T cell receptor beta chain. Germline V gene lookup returns CDR1 KGHDR and CDR2 SFDVKD. V shed 2 bases and J shed 2 bases, with 18 bases lying between them. This CDR3 has 17 amino acids. These data come from a study of blood T cell repertoires in COVID-19. At the level of the study: Both acute and convalescent COVID-19 samples were obtained from the United States, Italy and Spain. T cells, B-cell-depleted T cells, or PBMCs provided the cDNA or gDNA that served as material.

Authors' processing steps: Reference gene primer amplification gave nucleated cell count estimates. This table comes from immunoSEQ multiplex PCR, and its TCRdb copy is limited to in-frame clones, with some not included. V and J calls and clone size are as listed in that table; D and trimming were resolved from the DNA. The profile shows 62,000 or so clones, 75% to 90% of them singletons. This TCR was sampled from a man over 45 with acute or convalescent COVID-19. This chain uses TRBV24-1 with TRBJ2-7, with a possible D match to TRBD1 (8 bases). The sequenced sample consisted of peripheral blood. CDR3 sequence: CATSDSRYRGGTYEQYF. CDR3 sequence (DNA): TGTGCCACCAGTGATTCCCGATACAGGGGGGGCACCTACGAGCAGTACTTC.